This TCR beta chain was captured by sequencing in a study of control samples from healthy donors and cancer patients. This clone has just one count. The assay was immunoSEQ multiplex PCR, and TCRdb's table has in-frame clones only and misses some. In the table there are 150,000 or so clones, 90% to 95% of which are singletons. CDR1 is LGHNA, CDR2 YNFKEQ, per germline. Germline trimming cut 1 base from V and 9 bases from J; bases unmatched to any gene: 3. CDR3 length: 13 residues. The sample was blood. The TCR originated in a woman in her fifties or sixties in good health. The chain has TRBV4-2 and TRBJ2-4; 7 bases are a match to TRBD2. CDR3 amino acids: CASSQGLARIQYF. The CDR3 bases are TGTGCCAGCAGCCAAGGACTAGCTCGCATTCAGTACTTC.